This T cell receptor (beta chain) was identified during a study of regulatory T cells in long-lasting Graves disease. Sequencing libraries for TCR beta were prepared with iRepertoire HTBI primers and Arm-PCR of CDR3 regions. TCRdb analysed the multiplex PCR reads with MiXCR anew, one entry per CDR3 protein. In the table there are 700,000 or so distinct CDR3 sequences, about 30% of which are singletons. This CDR3 is built from 14 residues. Germline V gene data show CDR1 as MNHNS and CDR2 as SASEGT. Between the trimmed V and J ends, which lost 10 bases and 2 bases, there was a span of 17 bases. Points from the study as a whole: Among persistent patients, a larger number of public clonotypes were shared (around 2,700) than among newly diagnosed patients (roughly 970).

This clonotype has a handful of counts. The target antigen is unknown. Regarding time point: persistent/refractory GD, antithyroid drugs over 5 years with positive TRAb. Preparation of the TCR library used RNA extracted from PBMCs. This chain links TRBV6-1 with TRBJ1-2, with no clear D. This receptor was obtained from a female donor with Graves disease. The sequencing here drew on peripheral blood mononuclear cells (PBMCs), taken when the disease was refractory, from a patient treated with antithyroid drugs. CDR3 nucleotides: TGTGCCACCTCCATAAGGGAGGTGAACTATGGCTACACCTTC. This gives the protein CATSIREVNYGYTF.